This entry concerns a single T cell receptor (beta chain). What it binds is unknown. This table comes from immunoSEQ multiplex PCR, and its TCRdb copy is limited to in-frame clones, with some not included. The table has about 120,000 clones, 85% to 90% seen once. This entry belongs to a study of T cell responses to AZD1222 COVID-19 vaccine. General study findings and limits: After the peak T cell response, and only then, were repertoires sampled. Among spike-specific TCRs, nearly half reportedly target unmutated variant regions. Breadth and depth of Spike-specific TCRs rose after two AZD1222 doses.

CDR3 length equals 14 residues. V was shortened by 6 bases and J by 1 base, with 11 bases between the two germline ends. The V gene's germline CDR1 is MDHEN and CDR2 SYDVKM. This chain uses TRBV28 with TRBJ2-3; D remains unclear. The TCR sequence derives from an adult who received the AZD1222 COVID-19 vaccine. The source material was peripheral blood, sampled 28 days after the second AZD1222 dose. The CDR3 reads CASSRLDRTDTQYF. As DNA, the CDR3 is TGTGCCAGCAGCCGACTCGACCGCACAGATACGCAGTATTTT.